This TCR beta chain was profiled in a study of a mutant IDH1 vaccine in newly diagnosed glioma. The overall study: Receipt of radiotherapy, temozolomide, or both preceded the study, and most received both.

In the case of this clone: What it binds is not known.

The CDR3 has 14 residues. CDR1 MNHEY and CDR2 SVGAGI come from the germline V gene. Trimming left V 6 bases short and J 7 bases short, with 15 bases between. The repertoire was sequenced with immunoSEQ multiplex PCR; TCRdb's copy has only in-frame clones and lacks some. Here the sample spans about 68,000 clones, 79% being singletons. Study-wide points: Detectable vaccine-induced immune responses arose in about 93% of patients. Pseudoprogression seemingly bore no relation to changes in top peripheral T cell clonotypes.

Time point in this sample: baseline, week 1 (first vaccination visit). The treatment: pre-vaccination baseline after standard-of-care therapy. Those who donated had recent WHO grade 3 or 4 IDH1-mutant, ATRX-lost astrocytomas. The chain links TRBV6-5 to TRBJ1-4, with D possibly being TRBD1 (6 bases). This clonotype was sampled from a man aged 50 or older with glioma. Specimen: PBMCs, collected from a glioma patient treated with radiotherapy, temozolomide or both. The CDR3 region is CASRPTGLSEKLFF. CDR3 DNA: TGTGCCAGCAGACCTACAGGGTTGAGTGAAAAACTGTTTTTT.